These T cell receptor beta chains were read from a single sample in a study of blood T cells in healthy people across ages. MiXCR was run by TCRdb on the 5' RACE reads, yielding one entry per CDR3 protein. The table shows 720,000 or so distinct CDR3 sequences, with roughly 43% occurring only once. The source material was blood. These TCRs come from an elderly man in good health. Each CDR3 is given with its conserved first and last residue. The D gene is left open where the match is weak. The size entry is marked missing in some rows and otherwise reads once, few, many or a size class.

clone size | D gene | J gene | V gene | CDR3 protein | CDR3 DNA
NA | TRBD1 | TRBJ2-7 | TRBV28 | CASSSGGTGAFEQYF | TGTGCCAGCAGTTCGGGCGGGACAGGGGCGTTCGAGCAGTACTTC
NA | NA | TRBJ1-5 | TRBV6-2/TRBV6-3 | CASSHDDMLQHF | TGTGCCAGCAGTCATGATGACATGCTCCAGCATTTT
NA | NA | TRBJ2-3 | TRBV7-6 | CASSLAGDMQYF | TGTGCCAGCAGCTTAGCGGGAGATATGCAGTATTTT
few | TRBD2 | TRBJ2-7 | TRBV27 | CACRGVFGEQYF | TGTGCCTGCCGGGGGGTATTTGGCGAGCAGTACTTC
NA | NA | TRBJ1-1 | TRBV30 | CAWSTGGTTNTEAFF | TGTGCCTGGAGTACTGGGGGCACAACGAACACTGAAGCTTTCTTT
many | NA | TRBJ1-1 | TRBV4-1 | CASSRGQANTEAFF | TGCGCCAGCAGTCGCGGGCAAGCGAACACTGAAGCTTTCTTT
NA | NA | TRBJ2-5 | TRBV28 | CASGAGNGETRYF | TGTGCCAGCGGGGCGGGAAACGGGGAGACCCGGTACTTC
NA | NA | TRBJ2-1 | TRBV6-1 | CASRRGAREYNEQFF | TGTGCCAGCAGACGGGGGGCTAGGGAATACAATGAGCAGTTCTTC
few | TRBD2 | TRBJ2-7 | TRBV12-3/TRBV12-4 | CASSFSLAGGLYEQYF | TGTGCCAGCAGTTTTTCCCTAGCGGGAGGGTTGTACGAGCAGTACTTC
few | NA | TRBJ2-2 | TRBV29-1 | CSANTGYTGELFF | TGCAGCGCGAATACAGGGTACACCGGGGAGCTGTTTTTT
NA | NA | TRBJ2-5 | TRBV9 | CASSVGVARETQYF | TGTGCCAGCAGCGTAGGTGTCGCTCGGGAGACCCAGTACTTC
few | NA | TRBJ2-5 | TRBV27 | CASSLKGVREAPETQYF | TGTGCCAGCAGTTTAAAAGGTGTGAGAGAGGCACCAGAGACCCAGTACTTC
NA | NA | TRBJ2-3 | TRBV7-8 | CASSRRVRDTDTQYF | TGTGCCAGCAGCCGCCGAGTCAGGGACACAGATACGCAGTATTTT
NA | TRBD2 | TRBJ2-2 | TRBV12-3/TRBV12-4 | CASSPRTSGRAVTGELFF | TGTGCCAGCAGTCCCAGGACTAGCGGGAGGGCCGTCACCGGGGAGCTGTTTTTT
few | NA | TRBJ2-6 | TRBV6-2/TRBV6-3 | CASSSERGTAGANVLTF | TGTGCCAGCAGTTCCGAGAGGGGTACCGCCGGGGCCAACGTCCTGACTTTC
few | NA | TRBJ1-5 | TRBV4-1 | CASSQVPQDNQPQHF | TGCGCCAGCAGCCAAGTTCCACAGGACAATCAGCCCCAGCATTTT
NA | NA | TRBJ1-2 | TRBV7-9 | CASSLVSVNYGYTF | TGTGCCAGCAGCTTAGTTTCGGTGAACTATGGCTACACCTTC
NA | NA | TRBJ1-2 | TRBV4-3 | CASSQALGTNYGYTF | TGCGCCAGCAGCCAAGCGTTAGGAACTAACTATGGCTACACCTTC
few | NA | TRBJ1-2 | TRBV21-1 | CASSKVAWYGYTF | TGTGCCAGCAGCAAAGTTGCTTGGTATGGCTACACCTTC
NA | TRBD1 | TRBJ2-4 | TRBV5-1 | CASSLAGQGQGNIQYF | TGCGCCAGCAGCTTGGCCGGTCAGGGACAGGGAAACATTCAGTACTTC
NA | NA | TRBJ2-5 | TRBV7-3 | CASSSGTMETQYF | TGTGCCAGCAGCTCCGGGACGATGGAGACCCAGTACTTC
many | NA | TRBJ2-3 | TRBV4-1 | CASSQDPRGRSTDTQYF | TGCGCCAGCAGCCAAGATCCCCGGGGCCGCAGCACAGATACGCAGTATTTT
NA | TRBD1 | TRBJ2-1 | TRBV7-8 | CASSSDRGFGQFF | TGTGCCAGCAGCTCGGACAGGGGTTTTGGGCAGTTCTTC
NA | TRBD2 | TRBJ2-1 | TRBV29-1 | CSVEKGGGYNEQFF | TGCAGCGTTGAGAAGGGCGGGGGGTACAATGAGCAGTTCTTC
NA | TRBD1 | TRBJ1-5 | TRBV25-1 | CASSELRDSYNQPQHF | TGTGCCAGCAGTGAATTGAGGGACAGCTACAATCAGCCCCAGCATTTT